These 9 T cell receptor beta chains came from one sample sequenced in a study of blood T cell repertoires in COVID-19. Clones were sequenced by immunoSEQ multiplex PCR, and TCRdb holds only the in-frame ones, with some missing. The table records under 350,000 clones, 83% of them present only once. Sequenced sample: peripheral blood. These receptors were taken from a man aged 55 to 69 who had recovered from COVID-19.

V and J are TRBV14 and TRBJ2-7, with TRBD1 matching over 7 bases. The CDR3 is 15 residues long. The germline V gene has CDR1 SGHDN and CDR2 FVKESK. J lost 3 bases, V lost 4 bases, and 9 bases had no gene match. CDR3 nucleotides: TGTGCCAGCAGCCTACTTCGGACAGGAGGCTACGAGCAGTACTTC. Residues: CASSLLRTGGYEQYF.

This clone was picked up a small number of times. The V call is TRBV28, the J call TRBJ1-5; 10 nucleotides line up with TRBD1. Germline trimming cut 4 bases from V and 0 bases from J; bases unmatched to any gene: 12. Germline V gene data show CDR1 as MDHEN and CDR2 as SYDVKM. The CDR3 is 19 residues long. The CDR3 protein is CASSSPGGTGDYSNQPQHF. Here the CDR3 DNA reads TGTGCCAGCAGTTCCCCCGGGGGGACAGGGGATTATAGCAATCAGCCCCAGCATTTT.

The chain carries TRBV18 and TRBJ1-1; D possibly corresponds to TRBD1 (5 bases). The CDR3 has 14 amino acids. CDR1 is KGHSH, CDR2 LQKENI, per germline. Trimming shortened V by 1 base and J by 5 bases, and 11 bases separated the two germline ends. CDR3 in amino acids: CASSPRPGGTEAFF. Here the CDR3 DNA reads TGTGCCAGCTCACCACGTCCGGGGGGAACTGAAGCTTTCTTT.

This rearrangement joins TRBV24-1 to TRBJ1-2, with unresolved D. Germline V gives CDR1 KGHDR, CDR2 SFDVKD. Trimming took off 5 bases at V and 5 bases at J, with 14 bases between the two ends. The CDR3 sequence is 14 residues long. The DNA for the CDR3 is TGTGCCACCAGTGGCCCGATCCCGGGGTATGGCTACACCTTC. As protein: CATSGPIPGYGYTF.

This chain uses TRBV30 with TRBJ2-3; 11 positions agree with TRBD2. The CDR3 extends over 15 amino acids. V shed 5 bases and J 2 bases; nucleotides not matched to a gene: 6. Per the germline V gene, CDR1 is GTSNPN and CDR2 is SVGIG (reference sequence). The CDR3 nucleotides are TGTGCCTGGGGTCGACTAGCGGGACCCACAGATACGCAGTATTTT. This sequence encodes CAWGRLAGPTDTQYF.

The chain combines TRBV14 with TRBJ2-7; TRBD1 is a possible D gene (6 bases). The ends were cut back, 1 base at V and 2 bases at J, with 12 bases in the middle. The CDR3 has 15 amino acids. The germline V gene encodes CDR1 SGHDN and CDR2 FVKESK. The CDR3 here is CASSQVRGGAYEQYF. The CDR3 DNA is TGTGCCAGCAGCCAAGTCAGAGGGGGTGCCTACGAGCAGTACTTC.

V gene TRBV30 combines with J gene TRBJ1-6; 12 positions match TRBD1. The CDR3 contains 17 residues. CDR1 is GTSNPN and CDR2 is SVGIG in the germline V gene (reference sequence). With V trimmed by 6 bases and J by 6 bases, 12 bases remained unmatched. This chain's CDR3 is CACSTGTGGAGNSPLHF. The CDR3 DNA is TGTGCCTGTTCGACCGGGACAGGGGGCGCCGGTAATTCACCCCTCCACTTT. Based on the CDR3 plus reference TRBV30 and TRBJ1-6, the full variable domain is SQTIHQWPATLVQPVGSPLSLECTVEGTSNPNLYWYRQAAGRGLQLLFYSVGIGQISSEVPQNLSASRPQDRQFILSSKKLLLSDSGFYLCACSTGTGGAGNSPLHFGNGTRLTVT.

The J gene is TRBJ1-4, the V gene TRBV4-1; 7 bases are shared with TRBD1. The CDR3 has 17 residues. V lost 1 base, J lost 10 bases, and 15 bases stayed unmatched. Germline V gene data show CDR1 as MGHRA and CDR2 as YSYEKL. CDR3 sequence (DNA): TGCGCCAGCAGCCAAGGGCAGTCGGGACAGCAGGTGGGAAAACTGTTTTTT. This codes for CASSQGQSGQQVGKLFF.

The CDR3 is CASSENRQGGEQYF. The CDR3 nucleotides read TGTGCCAGCTCAGAGAATAGACAGGGGGGGGAGCAGTACTTC. The genes are TRBV18 and TRBJ2-7, with 9 bases matching TRBD1. Germline V lookup: CDR1 KGHSH, CDR2 LQKENI. Trimming took 5 bases from V and 7 from J; bases not matched to a gene: 9. The CDR3 consists of 14 residues.